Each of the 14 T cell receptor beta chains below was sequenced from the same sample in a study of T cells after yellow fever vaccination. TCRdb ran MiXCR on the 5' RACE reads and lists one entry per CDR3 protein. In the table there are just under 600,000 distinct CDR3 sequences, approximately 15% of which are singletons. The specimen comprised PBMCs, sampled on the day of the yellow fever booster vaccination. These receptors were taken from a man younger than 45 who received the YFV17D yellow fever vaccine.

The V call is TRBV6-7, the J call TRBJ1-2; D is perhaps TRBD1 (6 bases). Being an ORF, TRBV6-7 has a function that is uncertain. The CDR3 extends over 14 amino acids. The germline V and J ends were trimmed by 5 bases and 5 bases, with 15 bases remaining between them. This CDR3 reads CASSPDSGTYGYTF. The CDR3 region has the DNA TGTGCCAGCAGTCCGGACTCCGGGACATATGGCTACACCTTC.

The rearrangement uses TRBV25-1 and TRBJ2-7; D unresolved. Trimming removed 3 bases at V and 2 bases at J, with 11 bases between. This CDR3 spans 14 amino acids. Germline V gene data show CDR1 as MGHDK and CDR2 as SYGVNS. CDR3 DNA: TGTGCCAGCAGTGAGCTTGGCGGTACCTACGAGCAGTACTTC. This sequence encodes CASSELGGTYEQYF.

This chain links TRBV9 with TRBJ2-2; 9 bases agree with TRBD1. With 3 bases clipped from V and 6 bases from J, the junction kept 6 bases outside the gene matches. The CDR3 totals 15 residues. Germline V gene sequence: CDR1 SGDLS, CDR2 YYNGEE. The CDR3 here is CASSAQGAGAGELFF. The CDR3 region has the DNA TGTGCCAGCAGCGCACAGGGGGCGGGCGCCGGGGAGCTGTTTTTT.

The DNA of the CDR3 is TGTGCCAGTAGTATAGACGCACTAGCGGAGATCTACGAGCAGTACTTC. Translating it yields CASSIDALAEIYEQYF. This chain uses TRBV19 with TRBJ2-7; 8 bases align to TRBD2. V dropped 0 bases and J dropped 3; count of bases not matched to a gene: 7. Germline CDR1 reads LNHDA; CDR2 reads SQIVND (reference sequence). The CDR3 has 16 residues.

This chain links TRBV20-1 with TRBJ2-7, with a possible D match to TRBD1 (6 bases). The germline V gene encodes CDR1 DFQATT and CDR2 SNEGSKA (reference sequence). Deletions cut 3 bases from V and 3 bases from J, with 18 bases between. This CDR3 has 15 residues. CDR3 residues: CSASQTGQGNYEQYF. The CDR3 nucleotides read TGCAGTGCTAGTCAAACGGGACAAGGGAACTACGAGCAGTACTTC.

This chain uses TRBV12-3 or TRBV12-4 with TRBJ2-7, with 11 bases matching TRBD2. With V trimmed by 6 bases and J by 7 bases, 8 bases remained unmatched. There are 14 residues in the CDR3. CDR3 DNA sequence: TGTGCCAGCAGGATGACTAGCGGGACGGGAGAGCAGTACTTC. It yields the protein CASRMTSGTGEQYF.

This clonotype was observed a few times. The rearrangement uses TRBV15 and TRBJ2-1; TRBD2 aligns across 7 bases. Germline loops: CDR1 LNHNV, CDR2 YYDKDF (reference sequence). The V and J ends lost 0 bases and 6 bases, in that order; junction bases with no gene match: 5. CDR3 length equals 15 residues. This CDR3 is CATSRDRTSGNEQFF. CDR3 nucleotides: TGTGCCACCAGCAGAGATAGGACTAGTGGCAATGAGCAGTTCTTC.

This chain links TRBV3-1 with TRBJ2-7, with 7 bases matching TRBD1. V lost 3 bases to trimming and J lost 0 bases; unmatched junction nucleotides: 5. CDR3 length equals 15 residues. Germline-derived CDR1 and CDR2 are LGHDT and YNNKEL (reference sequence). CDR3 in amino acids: CASSQPRQGSYEQYF. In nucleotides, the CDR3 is TGTGCCAGCAGCCAGCCCCGACAGGGCTCCTACGAGCAGTACTTC.

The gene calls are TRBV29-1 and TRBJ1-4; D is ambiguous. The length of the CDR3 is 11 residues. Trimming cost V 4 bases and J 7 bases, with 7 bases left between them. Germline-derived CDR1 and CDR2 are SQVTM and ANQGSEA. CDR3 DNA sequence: TGCAGCGTTGGAGGCCTTGAAAAACTGTTTTTT. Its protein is CSVGGLEKLFF. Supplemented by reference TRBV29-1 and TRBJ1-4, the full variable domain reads SAVISQKPSRDICQRGTSLTIQCQVDSQVTMMFWYRQQPGQSLTLIATANQGSEATYESGFVIDKFPISRPNLTFSTLTVSNMSPEDSSIYLCSVGGLEKLFFGSGTQLSVL.

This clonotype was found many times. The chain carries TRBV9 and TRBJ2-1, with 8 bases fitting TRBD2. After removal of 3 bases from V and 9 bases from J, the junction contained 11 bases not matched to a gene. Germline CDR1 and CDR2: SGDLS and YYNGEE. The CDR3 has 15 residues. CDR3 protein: CASSEGTGLGGEQFF. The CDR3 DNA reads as TGTGCCAGCAGCGAGGGAACGGGACTAGGGGGTGAGCAGTTCTTC.

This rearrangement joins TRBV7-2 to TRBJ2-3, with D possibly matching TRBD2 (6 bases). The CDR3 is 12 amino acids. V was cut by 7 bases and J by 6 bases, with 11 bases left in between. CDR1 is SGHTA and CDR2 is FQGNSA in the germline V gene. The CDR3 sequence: CASKGLGDTQYF. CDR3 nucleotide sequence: TGTGCCAGCAAGGGACTGGGGGATACGCAGTATTTT. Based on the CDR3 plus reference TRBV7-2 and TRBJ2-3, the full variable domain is GAGVSQSPSNKVTEKGKDVELRCDPISGHTALYWYRQSLGQGLEFLIYFQGNSAPDKSGLPSDRFSAERTGGSVSTLTIQRTQQEDSAVYLCASKGLGDTQYFGPGTRLTVL.

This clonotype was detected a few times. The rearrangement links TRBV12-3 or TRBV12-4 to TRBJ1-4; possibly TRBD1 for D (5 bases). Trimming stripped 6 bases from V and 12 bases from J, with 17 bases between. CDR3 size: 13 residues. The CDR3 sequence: CASRGAGGKELFF. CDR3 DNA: TGTGCCAGCAGAGGGGCAGGAGGTAAAGAACTGTTTTTT.

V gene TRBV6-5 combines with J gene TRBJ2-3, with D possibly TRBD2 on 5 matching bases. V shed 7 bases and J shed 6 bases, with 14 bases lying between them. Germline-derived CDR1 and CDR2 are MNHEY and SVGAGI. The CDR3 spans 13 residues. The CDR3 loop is CASTYRLADTQYF. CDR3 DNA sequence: TGTGCCAGCACCTACCGATTAGCGGATACGCAGTATTTT.

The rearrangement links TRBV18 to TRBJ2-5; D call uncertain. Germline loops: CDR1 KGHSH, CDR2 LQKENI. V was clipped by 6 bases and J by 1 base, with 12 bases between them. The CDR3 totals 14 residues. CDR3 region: CASSRVGPQETQYF. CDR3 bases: TGTGCCAGCTCCCGGGTAGGTCCCCAAGAGACCCAGTACTTC.